Each of the 11 T cell receptor beta chains below was sequenced from the same sample in a study of human T cells and chemical hapten exposure. Time point here: pre-sensitization, week 0. Described treatment: therapeutic diphenylcyclopropenone sensitization with weekly scalp DPC. From the RACE reads, TCRdb called clonotypes with MiXCR, one entry per CDR3 protein. The sample shows fewer than 350,000 distinct CDR3 sequences, 7.5% to 8% of them seen only once. The sample was whole blood, taken in connection with sensitization to the hapten diphenylcyclopropenone (DPC). The source is a man between 18 and 35 years old with alopecia areata. Some clones in this sample may be carry-over from other donors' samples.

This clonotype came up a few times. This chain joins TRBV5-1 and TRBJ1-2; D unresolved. CDR3 length equals 13 residues. V was cut by 0 bases and J by 14 bases, with 17 bases left in between. Germline lookup yields CDR1 SGHRS and CDR2 YFSETQ. In DNA, the CDR3 is TGCGCCAGCAGCTTGGGGGCCGCACCCCTTAAGACCTTC. Protein product: CASSLGAAPLKTF.

This clonotype was seen more than once but under ten times. The V and J genes are TRBV20-1 and TRBJ1-1, with TRBD1 identical over 7 bases. The germline V gene encodes CDR1 DFQATT and CDR2 SNEGSKA (reference sequence). J lost 4 bases, V lost 6 bases, and 8 bases had no gene match. The CDR3 sequence is 13 residues long. The CDR3 DNA follows: TGCAGTGCGACACCGGGACAGCCCACTGAAGCTTTCTTT. Translation: CSATPGQPTEAFF.

The V call is TRBV24-1, the J call TRBJ2-1; 9 bases are shared with TRBD1. V gave up 4 bases and J gave up 8 bases; unmatched junction bases: 11. The CDR3 loop spans 16 amino acids. Germline V gene sequence: CDR1 KGHDR, CDR2 SFDVKD. The CDR3: CATSDLTGGPRDEQFF. The CDR3 nucleotides are TGTGCCACCAGTGACCTAACAGGGGGCCCTAGGGATGAGCAGTTCTTC.

In this sample, this clonotype turned up many times. The J gene is TRBJ2-2, the V gene TRBV6-5; tentatively, D is TRBD1 or TRBD2 (6 bases each). The germline CDR1 and CDR2 sequences are MNHEY and SVGAGI. Deletions cut 2 bases from V and 2 bases from J, with 9 bases between. This CDR3 has 15 residues. CDR3 coding DNA: TGTGCCAGCAGTTACAGGGGGGATAACACCGGGGAGCTGTTTTTT. Translation gives CASSYRGDNTGELFF.

This clonotype was counted a few times. This chain joins TRBV5-1 and TRBJ1-5, with 8 nucleotides matching TRBD1. This CDR3 has 16 amino acids. From germline, CDR1 is SGHRS and CDR2 YFSETQ. V shed 4 bases, J shed 2 bases, and the junction held 8 bases outside the gene matches. The CDR3 sequence is CASSPGQGGGNQPQHF. The CDR3, as DNA: TGCGCCAGCAGCCCCGGACAGGGAGGCGGCAATCAGCCCCAGCATTTT.

This chain links TRBV19 with TRBJ1-5; no clear D gene. Germline V gives CDR1 LNHDA, CDR2 SQIVND (reference sequence). This CDR3 has 14 residues. Trimming took off 6 bases at V and 0 bases at J, with 9 bases between the two ends. The CDR3 bases are TGTGCCAGTAGACCCGTCGATAGCAATCAGCCCCAGCATTTT. Translating gives CASRPVDSNQPQHF.

V gene TRBV4-1 combines with J gene TRBJ2-1, with 7 bases identical to TRBD1. V lost 2 bases, J lost 4 bases, and 8 bases stayed unmatched. Germline-derived CDR1 and CDR2 are MGHRA and YSYEKL. This CDR3 is built from 16 residues. CDR3 region: CASSQNRDSRYNEQFF. DNA for the CDR3: TGCGCCAGCAGCCAAAATCGGGACAGCCGATACAATGAGCAGTTCTTC.

CDR3: CASSIHRGGNTGNTIYF. In DNA form, the CDR3 reads TGTGCCAGCAGCATCCACAGGGGAGGAAATACCGGAAACACCATATATTTT. V gene TRBV7-2 combines with J gene TRBJ1-3, with 7 bases identical to TRBD1. This CDR3 comprises 17 residues. V trimming: 5 bases; J trimming: 4 bases; junction bases outside the gene matches: 14. Germline V gives CDR1 SGHTA, CDR2 FQGNSA.

The rearrangement joins TRBV11-2 to TRBJ1-1; 8 nucleotides match TRBD1. V lost 3 bases to trimming and J lost 3 bases; unmatched junction nucleotides: 9. CDR1 is SGHAT and CDR2 is FQNNGV in the germline V gene. This CDR3 spans 16 amino acids. CDR3 sequence (DNA): TGTGCCAGCAGCTTGGGGGATCCGGGACAGGACACTGAAGCTTTCTTT. Translated, it gives CASSLGDPGQDTEAFF.

The chain couples TRBV12-3 or TRBV12-4 to TRBJ2-4; D gene uncertain. The V gene lost 6 bases and the J gene lost 2 bases, with 20 bases spanning the gap. This CDR3 is 17 amino acids long. CDR3 coding DNA: TGTGCCAGCAGAAGCAATGACCCCGTTGGATCCAAAAACATTCAGTACTTC. Protein sequence: CASRSNDPVGSKNIQYF.

This clonotype has more than one count but fewer than ten. The rearrangement links TRBV6-2 or TRBV6-3 to TRBJ2-7; D is ambiguous. Trimming pared 0 bases from V and 4 bases from J, leaving 7 bases between. The CDR3 contains 13 residues. CDR1 MNHEY and CDR2 SVGEGT come from the germline V gene. The CDR3 loop reads CASSYSQIYEQYV. The CDR3, as DNA: TGTGCCAGCAGTTACTCCCAGATTTACGAGCAGTACGTC.